This TCR beta chain came from a study of monozygotic twins with inflammatory bowel disease. Study observations and caveats: Evidence failed to back one strong IBD-linked signal or clonotype.

About this clonotype itself: What it binds is unknown.

The CDR3 spans 13 residues. CDR1 and CDR2 from the germline V gene are GTSNPN and SVGIG (reference sequence). TCRdb re-called the 5' RACE reads; every CDR3 protein appears as one record, without DNA. The sample totals fewer than 450,000 distinct CDR3 sequences. This TCR came from a human donor with ulcerative colitis or Crohn's disease, or a healthy co-twin of an affected twin (not recorded which). V gene TRBV30 combines with J gene TRBJ2-7. The sample was blood. Here the CDR3 reads CAWSDGNSYEQYF.